These T cell receptor beta chains were read from a single sample in a study of blood T cell repertoires in COVID-19. Here immunoSEQ multiplex PCR was the method, and the copy in TCRdb shows in-frame clones only, minus some. The sample yields fewer than 650,000 clones, 85% to 90% seen once. The sample consisted of peripheral blood. The source of these receptors is a woman aged 50 to 65 with COVID-19, enrolled during active disease. The CDR3 runs from the conserved cysteine through the conserved F or W. The D gene is left open where the match is weak. Clone size is given for some rows only: seen once, a few or many times, or a class if the clone is expanded.

D	V	size	J	CDR3	DNA
TRBD1	TRBV29-1	NA	TRBJ1-1	CSVESPGQGNTEAFF	TGCAGCGTTGAATCCCCAGGACAGGGGAACACTGAAGCTTTCTTT
NA	TRBV5-1	NA	TRBJ2-5	CASTPSFEGSGQETQYF	TGCGCCAGCACCCCTTCCTTCGAGGGTAGCGGCCAAGAGACCCAGTACTTC
NA	TRBV2	NA	TRBJ1-1	CASSDGPLNTEAFF	TGTGCCAGCAGTGATGGGCCGCTAAACACTGAAGCTTTCTTT
TRBD2	TRBV28	NA	TRBJ2-5	CASTAAGGPSGTQYF	TGTGCCAGCACTGCCGCGGGGGGACCCTCTGGGACCCAGTACTTC
TRBD1	TRBV19	NA	TRBJ2-7	CASRSRQGTSYEQYF	TGTGCCAGTAGGTCGAGACAGGGGACTTCCTACGAGCAGTACTTC
NA	TRBV27	few	TRBJ1-5	CASSSLGQPQHF	TGTGCCAGCAGTTCCCTCGGTCAGCCCCAGCATTTT
NA	TRBV5-1	NA	TRBJ1-2	CASSLVRNYGYTF	TGCGCCAGCAGCTTGGTGCGGAACTATGGCTACACCTTC
NA	TRBV6-5	NA	TRBJ1-1	CATTGGLGTEAFF	TGTGCCACGACGGGGGGCTTGGGTACTGAAGCTTTCTTT
TRBD2	TRBV19	NA	TRBJ2-3	CASTVGGTDTQYF	TGTGCCAGTACGGTGGGGGGGACAGATACGCAGTATTTT
NA	TRBV5-1	NA	TRBJ1-3	CASSSGVGNTIYF	TGCGCCAGCAGCTCAGGGGTAGGAAACACCATATATTTT
NA	TRBV21-1	NA	TRBJ2-7	CASTHRRDRAYEQYF	TGTGCCAGCACCCACCGCCGGGACAGGGCCTACGAGCAGTACTTC
TRBD2	TRBV4-1	NA	TRBJ2-3	CASSQAWRGSPDTQYF	TGCGCCAGCAGCCAAGCGTGGCGGGGGTCACCAGATACGCAGTATTTT
NA	TRBV2	NA	TRBJ1-5	CASSEGTAQPQHF	TGTGCCAGCAGTGAAGGGACAGCCCAGCCCCAGCATTTT
TRBD2	TRBV15	once	TRBJ2-3	CATSSRTLAGGADTQYF	TGTGCCACCAGCAGCCGTACCCTAGCGGGGGGCGCAGATACGCAGTATTTT
TRBD1	TRBV10-3	NA	TRBJ1-2	CATFLGGRADNYGYTF	TGTGCCACCTTCTTAGGGGGCAGGGCAGATAACTATGGCTACACCTTC
NA	TRBV5-1	NA	TRBJ2-1	CASSSGWGSYNEQFF	TGCGCCAGCAGCTCGGGGTGGGGCTCCTACAATGAGCAGTTCTTC
NA	TRBV6-5	NA	TRBJ1-1	CASTRTLPGTEAFF	TGTGCCAGCACCAGAACGCTACCAGGGACTGAAGCTTTCTTT
NA	TRBV28	NA	TRBJ1-6	CASLSDRSLHF	TGTGCCAGCCTAAGCGACCGCTCCCTCCACTTT
NA	TRBV7-2	NA	TRBJ2-3	CASSLVLGGGGTDTQYF	TGTGCCAGCAGCTTAGTACTGGGGGGAGGCGGCACAGATACGCAGTATTTT
NA	TRBV28	NA	TRBJ1-4	CASTPGTLSNEKLFF	TGTGCCAGCACCCCTGGGACACTAAGTAATGAAAAACTGTTTTTT
NA	TRBV5-6	once	TRBJ1-2	CASSLASYGYTF	TGTGCCAGCAGCTTGGCGTCCTATGGCTACACCTTC
NA	TRBV6-5	few	TRBJ1-2	CASSYSEAFTSYGYTF	TGTGCCAGCAGTTACTCAGAGGCATTTACTTCCTATGGCTACACCTTC
NA	TRBV19	NA	TRBJ2-2	CASNYLGDGELFF	TGTGCCAGCAACTACCTCGGGGACGGGGAGCTGTTTTTT
NA	TRBV6-6	once	TRBJ1-1	CASSLGQPNTEAFF	TGTGCCAGCAGTCTAGGACAGCCGAACACTGAAGCTTTCTTT
NA	TRBV4-1	once	TRBJ1-5	CASSQGGYSNQPQHF	TGCGCCAGCAGCCAAGGGGGCTATAGCAATCAGCCCCAGCATTTT
NA	TRBV19	NA	TRBJ1-2	CASSTMDKNYGYTF	TGTGCCAGTAGTACAATGGACAAGAACTATGGCTACACCTTC
NA	TRBV5-4	NA	TRBJ1-1	CASSPPAGPRDTEAFF	TGTGCCAGCAGCCCCCCGGCGGGGCCCCGAGACACTGAAGCTTTCTTT